The 12 T cell receptor beta chains below all came from one sample that was sequenced in a study of blood T cell repertoires in COVID-19. The method was immunoSEQ multiplex PCR; TCRdb's version includes in-frame clones alone and lacks a portion of them. The data show roughly 140,000 clones, roughly 80% seen once. Sequenced material: peripheral blood. All receptors come from a human donor with acute or convalescent COVID-19. The donor label of this sample is uncertain.

The rearrangement links TRBV6-5 to TRBJ1-1; weak D call: TRBD1 (6 bases). The germline V gene encodes CDR1 MNHEY and CDR2 SVGAGI. V gave up 8 bases and J gave up 4 bases, with 14 bases separating them. This CDR3 has 13 residues. CDR3 residues: CASRWTATTEAFF. As DNA, the CDR3 is TGTGCCAGCCGATGGACAGCGACCACTGAAGCTTTCTTT.

This chain links TRBV4-1 with TRBJ1-1; D is possibly TRBD1 (5 bases). The CDR3 runs to 15 residues. Trimming shortened V by 1 base and J by 0 bases, and 9 bases separated the two germline ends. In germline, CDR1 is MGHRA, CDR2 YSYEKL. CDR3: CASSQGNRLNTEAFF. The CDR3 DNA follows: TGCGCCAGCAGCCAAGGAAACAGGCTGAACACTGAAGCTTTCTTT.

The genes are TRBV18 and TRBJ1-1; 8 bases agree with TRBD1. The CDR3 is 14 residues long. Germline lookup yields CDR1 KGHSH and CDR2 LQKENI. Unmatched junction bases numbered 3, after V lost 5 bases and J lost 1 base. The CDR3 DNA reads TGTGCCAGCTCATGGGACAGGACGAACACTGAAGCTTTCTTT. The encoded protein is CASSWDRTNTEAFF.

The chain joins TRBV27 to TRBJ2-7; weak D call: TRBD2 (7 bases). CDR1 and CDR2 from the germline V gene are MNHEY and SMNVEV (reference sequence). CDR3 size: 14 residues. Trimming removed 7 bases from V and 5 bases from J, with 18 bases in between. CDR3 DNA: TGTGCCAGCAAGAGATCACGGGGGGCGGACGAGCAGTACGTC. This translates into CASKRSRGADEQYV.

The chain uses TRBV5-5 and TRBJ2-7, with 9 bases matching TRBD1. Germline CDR1 SGHKS, CDR2 YYEKEE (reference sequence). The CDR3 has 15 amino acids. After removal of 4 bases from V and 1 base from J, the junction contained 6 bases not matched to a gene. The chain's CDR3 is CASSTWTGASYEQYF. For the CDR3, the DNA is TGTGCCAGCAGCACATGGACAGGGGCTTCCTACGAGCAGTACTTC.

This chain connects TRBV2 to TRBJ1-2; TRBD1 agrees at 11 bases. V was pared by 2 bases and J by 6 bases, with 5 bases of the junction left unmatched. The CDR3 covers 15 residues. Germline V lookup: CDR1 SNHLY, CDR2 FYNNEI. The CDR3 DNA reads as TGTGCCAGCAGTGAACGGACAGGGGGCGCGAATGGCTACACCTTC. Translation: CASSERTGGANGYTF.

V and J are TRBV9 and TRBJ2-1; D not certain. The germline V gene has CDR1 SGDLS and CDR2 YYNGEE. The length of the CDR3 is 14 residues. Trimming stripped 0 bases from V and 5 bases from J, with 9 bases between. The CDR3 spells CASSVVDTDNEQFF. In DNA, the CDR3 is TGTGCCAGCAGCGTAGTAGATACCGACAATGAGCAGTTCTTC.

J is TRBJ2-7 and V is TRBV21-1; the table gives TRBD2 as D, unverified against the DNA. TRBV21-1 is listed as a pseudogene. The CDR3 is 14 residues long. The CDR3 region is CASTSGGCWYEQYV. DNA of the CDR3: TGTGCCAGCACCTCTGGGGGGTGCTGGTACGAGCAGTACGTC.

This clone has only a few counts. The V and J genes are TRBV19 and TRBJ1-2; D call uncertain. This CDR3 region has 13 residues. Germline CDR1 LNHDA, CDR2 SQIVND (reference sequence). V was trimmed by 0 bases and J by 4 bases, leaving 6 bases between them. In nucleotides, the CDR3 is TGTGCCAGTAGTATAGAGGGAGGCTATGGCTACACCTTC. Amino acids: CASSIEGGYGYTF.

A few counts support this clone. The rearrangement uses TRBV9 and TRBJ2-2; 7 positions match TRBD1. V was clipped by 6 bases and J by 3 bases; unmatched bases: 8. The CDR3 is made up of 15 amino acids. Germline assignment: CDR1 SGDLS and CDR2 YYNGEE. The DNA of the CDR3 is TGTGCCAGCACTCCGACAGGGTGGGACACCGGGGAGCTGTTTTTT. Its protein is CASTPTGWDTGELFF. The full variable domain, in which reference TRBV9 and TRBJ2-2 provide the parts outside the CDR3, is DSGVTQTPKHLITATGQRVTLRCSPRSGDLSVYWYQQSLDQGLQFLIQYYNGEERAKGNILERFSAQQFPDLHSELNLSSLELGDSALYFCASTPTGWDTGELFFGEGSRLTVL.

The gene calls are TRBV3-1 (or the pseudogene TRBV3-2) and TRBJ1-1; D is ambiguous. CDR1 is LGHDT and CDR2 is YNNKEL in the germline V gene (reference sequence). This CDR3 has 14 residues. Trimming cost V 3 bases and J 4 bases, with 12 bases left between them. The CDR3 DNA is TGTGCCAGCAGCCACCCAGAGCGACGCACTGAAGCTTTCTTT. This gives the protein CASSHPERRTEAFF.

This chain links TRBV3-1 (or the pseudogene TRBV3-2) with TRBJ1-1; the match to TRBD1 covers 9 bases. The CDR3 totals 16 residues. CDR1 and CDR2 from the germline V gene are LGHDT and YNNKEL (reference sequence). V trimming: 4 bases; J trimming: 1 base; junction bases outside the gene matches: 7. The CDR3 nucleotides read TGTGCCAGCAGCCCGAGCCCGGGACAGGGGAACACTGAAGCTTTCTTT. Translated: CASSPSPGQGNTEAFF.